The T cell receptor (beta chain) under discussion was sequenced for a study of T-cell memory formation after mild COVID-19. TCRdb recomputed calls from the 5' RACE reads with MiXCR, one row per CDR3 protein. Here the sample spans 180,000 or so distinct CDR3 sequences, 16% being singletons. Germline assignment: CDR1 SGHRS and CDR2 YFSETQ. The V end lost 2 bases, the J end lost 4 bases, and 15 bases lay between the germline ends. This CDR3 spans 15 amino acids. The source of this sequence is an adult woman who had mild COVID-19 (a few samples of this study predate the infection). Cell type and time point are not known. The chain uses TRBV5-1 and TRBJ1-1; tentative D call: TRBD1 (5 bases). Sequenced input: PBMCs or a T cell subset sorted from them (not recorded which). The CDR3 loop reads CASSFGGGSLTEAFF. The CDR3 nucleotides read TGCGCCAGCAGCTTCGGGGGAGGCTCCCTCACTGAAGCTTTCTTT.